The 18 T cell receptor beta chains given below trace back to one sample, sequenced in a study of cytomegalovirus exposure and HLA in healthy donors. PCR involved 60 Vbeta and 13 Jbeta primers. Data came from immunoSEQ multiplex PCR; TCRdb stores just in-frame clones and leaves some out. The sample consists of 150,000 to 200,000 clones, under 70% of them appearing once. The material sequenced was PBMCs. These receptor sequences come from a man aged 25 to 40 in good health and CMV-seropositive.

Of note for this clone: At one end, the junction sequence differs from germline, possibly due to a read error. The chain couples TRBV4-2 to TRBJ2-7; 13 bases align to TRBD2. Germline V gene data show CDR1 as LGHNA and CDR2 as YNFKEQ. The CDR3 runs 18 residues. The DNA for the CDR3 is TGTGCCAGCAGCCAAGATGGGACTAGCGGGACTACTTCCTACGCGCAGTACTTC. Amino acid sequence: CASSQDGTSGTTSYAQYF.

The CDR3 loop reads CASSPPSAGVGGANVLTF. CDR3 sequence (DNA): TGTGCCAGCTCACCACCTTCCGCCGGGGTAGGTGGGGCCAACGTCCTGACTTTC. V is TRBV18 and J is TRBJ2-6; D is perhaps TRBD2 (5 bases). The CDR3 spans 18 residues. Germline V gene sequence: CDR1 KGHSH, CDR2 LQKENI. Trimming took 0 bases from V and 3 from J, leaving 15 bases between them.

This clone was seen once. The rearrangement uses TRBV5-4 and TRBJ1-3; 7 bases line up with TRBD1. The CDR3 extends over 15 amino acids. V trimming: 5 bases; J trimming: 3 bases; junction bases outside the gene matches: 8. The germline V gene encodes CDR1 SGHNT and CDR2 YYREEE (reference sequence). CDR3: CASSQTGLGGNTIYF. As DNA, the CDR3 is TGTGCCAGCAGTCAGACAGGGCTGGGTGGAAACACCATATATTTT.

In its sample, this clone was seen a few times. The rearrangement joins TRBV2 to TRBJ1-5, with 11 bases identical to TRBD1. V shed 10 bases, J shed 8 bases, and the junction held 4 bases outside the gene matches. The CDR3 contains 12 residues. The germline V gene has CDR1 SNHLY and CDR2 FYNNEI. CDR3 DNA sequence: TGTGCCATAGGGACAGGGGGAAAGCCCCAGCATTTT. Translation gives CAIGTGGKPQHF.

This sequence joins TRBV5-1 and TRBJ2-5; 7 nucleotides match TRBD1. This CDR3 contains 15 residues. V lost 3 bases and J lost 2; bases outside the gene matches: 7. Germline V gene sequence: CDR1 SGHRS, CDR2 YFSETQ. The CDR3 nucleotides read TGCGCCAGCAGCTCAGCCGGGACAGTTCAAGAGACCCAGTACTTC. It translates to CASSSAGTVQETQYF. The full variable domain, rest sourced from reference TRBV5-1 and TRBJ2-5, is KAGVTQTPRYLIKTRGQQVTLSCSPISGHRSVSWYQQTPGQGLQFLFEYFSETQRNKGNFPGRFSGRQFSNSRSEMNVSTLELGDSALYLCASSSAGTVQETQYFGPGTRLLVL.

The chain uses TRBV5-1 and TRBJ2-1, with 11 bases fitting TRBD2. This CDR3 region has 16 residues. Per germline, CDR1 SGHRS and CDR2 YFSETQ. V trimming: 3 bases; J trimming: 7 bases; junction bases outside the gene matches: 9. CDR3 sequence (DNA): TGCGCCAGCAGCTCTAGAGTAGCGGGAGGGGTGAATGAGCAGTTCTTC. Translated: CASSSRVAGGVNEQFF.

In regard to this clone: At one end the junction does not follow the germline gene, possibly because of a read error. The J gene is TRBJ1-4, the V gene TRBV5-1, with D tentatively TRBD1 (5 bases). Germline V gene data show CDR1 as SGHRS and CDR2 as YFSETQ. There are 14 residues in the CDR3. The DNA of the CDR3 is TGCGCCAGCGGCGAGGGATTTGGAGGGGAAACACTGTTTTTT. Encoded protein: CASGEGFGGETLFF.

V gene TRBV9 combines with J gene TRBJ2-1, with TRBD2 matching 7 bases. CDR1 and CDR2 from the germline V gene are SGDLS and YYNGEE. This CDR3 is built from 12 residues. V was pared by 6 bases and J by 9 bases, with 6 bases of the junction left unmatched. CDR3: CASIGREGEQFF. CDR3 nucleotide sequence: TGTGCCAGCATAGGGAGGGAGGGTGAGCAGTTCTTC.

The chain combines TRBV27 with TRBJ2-3; possible D gene TRBD2, 6 bases. CDR3 length equals 14 residues. Germline CDR1 is MNHEY and CDR2 is SMNVEV (reference sequence). Deletions cut 6 bases from V and 1 base from J, with 11 bases between. This CDR3 is CASRKAGGTDTQYF. As DNA, the CDR3 is TGTGCCAGCAGGAAAGCGGGCGGCACAGATACGCAGTATTTT.

The chain is built from TRBV7-6 and TRBJ2-1, with 8 bases identical to TRBD2. Germline values: CDR1 SGHVS, CDR2 FNYEAQ. This CDR3 has 15 amino acids. After removal of 2 bases from V and 6 bases from J, the junction contained 6 bases not matched to a gene. DNA for the CDR3: TGTGCCAGCAGCTTAACGGGAGGGCCGGGCAATGAGCAGTTCTTC. It yields the protein CASSLTGGPGNEQFF. The entire variable domain, with the rest obtained from reference TRBV7-6 and TRBJ2-1, is as follows: GAGVSQSPRYKVTKRGQDVALRCDPISGHVSLYWYRQALGQGPEFLTYFNYEAQQDKSGLPNDRFSAERPEGSISTLTIQRTEQRDSAMYRCASSLTGGPGNEQFFGPGTRLTVL.

V gene TRBV4-1 combines with J gene TRBJ2-2, with TRBD2 as a possible D gene (6 bases). This CDR3 comprises 17 residues. Germline assignment: CDR1 MGHRA and CDR2 YSYEKL. Trimming took off 1 base at V and 0 bases at J, with 12 bases between the two ends. The CDR3 loop reads CASSQGASDPNTGELFF. The CDR3 region has the DNA TGCGCCAGCAGCCAAGGGGCTAGCGACCCGAACACCGGGGAGCTGTTTTTT.

This clone was found a few times. The V gene is TRBV6-1, the J gene TRBJ2-7; D is unresolved. V dropped 2 bases and J dropped 3 bases, with 14 bases sitting between them. CDR3 length: 15 residues. Germline values: CDR1 MNHNS, CDR2 SASEGT. Written as DNA, the CDR3 is TGTGCCAGCAGTGAACGACACCATTCGCTCTACGAGCAGTACTTC. Protein: CASSERHHSLYEQYF.

CDR3: CASSLGTSGSETQYF. The CDR3 nucleotides are TGCGCCAGCAGCTTGGGGACTAGCGGGAGTGAGACCCAGTACTTC. V and J are TRBV5-1 and TRBJ2-5, with 13 bases matching TRBD2. CDR1 is SGHRS, CDR2 YFSETQ, per germline. The CDR3 spans 15 residues. J was trimmed by 5 bases and V by 0 bases; bases with no gene match: 1.

This clone was counted a few times. The chain links TRBV10-2 to TRBJ2-3, with 8 bases fitting TRBD2. Trimming cost V 2 bases and J 3 bases; bases outside gene matches: 10. Germline V lookup: CDR1 WSHSY, CDR2 SAAADI. The CDR3 runs 17 residues. CDR3 in amino acids: CASSEGVSAGGTDTQYF. The CDR3 DNA sequence: TGCGCCAGCAGTGAGGGAGTATCGGCGGGAGGTACAGATACGCAGTATTTT.

This chain uses TRBV29-1 with TRBJ2-5, with a tentative D call TRBD2 (5 bases). The V end was cut by 7 bases, the J end by 4 bases, with 13 bases between. Germline assignment: CDR1 SQVTM and CDR2 ANQGSEA. This CDR3 has 12 amino acids. This CDR3 reads CSAMTEGETQYF. Here the CDR3 DNA reads TGCAGCGCAATGACCGAGGGAGAGACCCAGTACTTC.

V is TRBV19 and J is TRBJ2-5; a possible D gene is TRBD2 (7 bases). The V end was cut by 10 bases, the J end by 5 bases, with 17 bases between. The CDR3 spans 13 residues. Germline V gives CDR1 LNHDA, CDR2 SQIVND (reference sequence). The CDR3 coding sequence is TGTGCCACCAGGGGCGGGAGTGGGGAGACCCAGTACTTC. Its protein product is CATRGGSGETQYF.

This clone was seen a few times. The chain couples TRBV19 to TRBJ1-5, with D tentatively TRBD1 (6 bases). The CDR3 covers 14 residues. Germline-derived CDR1 and CDR2 are LNHDA and SQIVND (reference sequence). The V end lost 3 bases, the J end lost 3 bases, and 9 bases lay between the germline ends. The CDR3 loop is CASSIGQYNQPQHF. The CDR3 coding sequence is TGTGCCAGTAGTATTGGACAGTACAATCAGCCCCAGCATTTT.

This chain uses TRBV25-1 with TRBJ2-1; no clear D. Germline V gene lookup returns CDR1 MGHDK and CDR2 SYGVNS. The V gene lost 10 bases and the J gene lost 9 bases, with 10 bases spanning the gap. The CDR3 is 10 amino acids. CDR3 protein: CATHYFEQFF. CDR3 in DNA: TGTGCCACCCACTATTTTGAGCAGTTCTTC. Drawing the rest from reference TRBV25-1 and TRBJ2-1, the complete variable domain is EADIYQTPRYLVIGTGKKITLECSQTMGHDKMYWYQQDPGMELHLIHYSYGVNSTEKGDLSSESTVSRIRTEHFPLTLESARPSHTSQYLCATHYFEQFFGPGTRLTVL.